These T cell receptor beta chains were read from a single sample in a study of CD8+CD57+ T cells in acquired aplastic anemia. TCRdb re-derived calls from the reads in MiXCR, one entry per CDR3 protein. The data show roughly 280,000 distinct CDR3 sequences, with 56% seen just once and under 1.5% held by the top ten. Material for sequencing was sorted CD4+, CD8+, or CD8+CD57+ T cells (not recorded which) from PBMCs. These receptor sequences come from a human donor with aplastic anemia. CDR3s include the opening cysteine and the closing phenylalanine or tryptophan. A D gene is named only where the DNA matches it firmly. Rows give clone size only sometimes, using once, few, many, or a class for an expanded clone.

size	J	V	D	CDR3	DNA
-	TRBJ2-4	TRBV20-1	TRBD1	CSADRANNIQYF	TGCAGCGCGGACAGGGCGAACAACATTCAGTACTTC
-	TRBJ1-1	TRBV5-1	TRBD1	CASSLQGKAFF	TGCGCCAGCAGCTTACAGGGGAAAGCTTTCTTT
-	TRBJ1-1	TRBV7-9	-	CASRADTMNTEAFF	TGTGCCAGCAGAGCTGACACCATGAACACTGAAGCTTTCTTT
-	TRBJ2-6	TRBV20-1	TRBD1	CSARTGGFGANVLTF	TGCAGTGCTAGGACAGGGGGATTTGGGGCCAACGTCCTGACTTTC
-	TRBJ1-5	TRBV19	TRBD1	CASSIFGTGGRQPQHF	TGTGCCAGTAGTATATTCGGGACAGGGGGTCGTCAGCCCCAGCATTTT
-	TRBJ1-6	TRBV5-1	TRBD1	CASSPTDRGQSPLHF	TGCGCCAGCAGTCCCACTGACAGGGGACAATCACCCCTCCACTTT
-	TRBJ2-1	TRBV2	TRBD1	CASRGQDRGRDEQFF	TGTGCCAGCAGGGGCCAGGACAGGGGGCGCGACGAGCAGTTCTTC
-	TRBJ2-7	TRBV20-1	TRBD2	CSASPSGRAPYEQYF	TGCAGTGCCAGTCCTAGCGGGAGGGCCCCCTACGAGCAGTACTTC
-	TRBJ2-7	TRBV5-1	-	CASSPDPQEGYEQYF	TGCGCCAGCAGCCCAGATCCTCAAGAAGGCTACGAGCAGTACTTC
many	TRBJ2-7	TRBV7-9	-	CASSRRGGKYEQYF	TGTGCCAGCAGCCGCAGGGGGGGGAAATACGAGCAGTACTTC
-	TRBJ2-1	TRBV20-1	-	CSVRTVNEQFF	TGCAGTGTACGTACCGTTAATGAGCAGTTCTTC
-	TRBJ2-3	TRBV7-9	-	CASSHTRTADTQYF	TGTGCCAGCAGTCATACCCGAACGGCAGATACGCAGTATTTT
-	TRBJ2-5	TRBV20-1	TRBD1	CSAPDRGETQYF	TGCAGTGCCCCGGACAGGGGTGAGACCCAGTACTTC
-	TRBJ1-2	TRBV2	TRBD1	CASSETGLGGYTF	TGTGCCAGCAGCGAGACAGGGCTCGGGGGCTACACCTTC